These 28 T cell receptor beta chains originate from one sample sequenced in a study of cytomegalovirus exposure and HLA in healthy donors. PCR used 60 Vbeta primers and 13 Jbeta primers. TCRdb's copy holds only in-frame clones and misses some; the assay was immunoSEQ multiplex PCR. This sample carries about 120,000 clones, roughly 83% of them seen once, and the ten largest clones take 2% to 2.5%. The sample comprised PBMCs. The receptors were gathered from a young man in good health and CMV-seronegative.

The chain uses TRBV11-3 and TRBJ2-5; 9 nucleotides match TRBD2. V was clipped by 3 bases and J by 2 bases; unmatched bases: 10. Germline V CDR1 and CDR2: SGHNT, YENEEA. The CDR3 runs to 17 residues. The CDR3 nucleotides read TGTGCCAGCAGCTTGGGTAGTAGCGGGGGTTTACAAGAGACCCAGTACTTC. Translating it yields CASSLGSSGGLQETQYF.

This sequence joins TRBV10-3 and TRBJ1-1, with 9 bases fitting TRBD1. After removal of 10 bases from V and 5 bases from J, the junction contained 17 bases not matched to a gene. The CDR3 extends over 16 amino acids. CDR1 ENHRY and CDR2 SYGVKD come from the germline V gene. CDR3 nucleotides: TGTGCCACCCTCCCCCTCCTACAGGGGGCAAATACTGAAGCTTTCTTT. Its protein product is CATLPLLQGANTEAFF.

The chain has TRBV13 and TRBJ2-7; 8 bases line up with TRBD1. Unmatched junction bases numbered 4, after V lost 3 bases and J lost 6 bases. The CDR3 covers 13 residues. Germline V CDR1 and CDR2: PRHDT, FYEKMQ (reference sequence). In nucleotides, the CDR3 is TGTGCCAGCAGCTTCTCCACAGGGGGCGAGCAGTACTTC. It specifies CASSFSTGGEQYF. Looking up the rest from reference TRBV13 and TRBJ2-7 gives the full variable domain: AAGVIQSPRHLIKEKRETATLKCYPIPRHDTVYWYQQGPGQDPQFLISFYEKMQSDKGSIPDRFSAQQFSDYHSELNMSSLELGDSALYFCASSFSTGGEQYFGPGTRLTVT.

There are a few counts of this clone. The genes are TRBV5-1 and TRBJ2-5; 12 positions agree with TRBD2. CDR1 and CDR2 from the germline V gene are SGHRS and YFSETQ. With 1 base clipped from V and 4 bases from J, the junction kept 8 bases outside the gene matches. This CDR3 has 17 amino acids. Here the CDR3 DNA reads TGCGCCAGCAGCTTGAGACTAGCGGGAGTGGGGGCAGAGACCCAGTACTTC. Translating gives CASSLRLAGVGAETQYF. The whole variable domain, remainder taken from reference TRBV5-1 and TRBJ2-5, is KAGVTQTPRYLIKTRGQQVTLSCSPISGHRSVSWYQQTPGQGLQFLFEYFSETQRNKGNFPGRFSGRQFSNSRSEMNVSTLELGDSALYLCASSLRLAGVGAETQYFGPGTRLLVL.

For the CDR3, the DNA is TGTGCCAGCAGCGTAGGGACAGGCGAACTTGCTAACTATGGCTACACCTTC. Amino acids: CASSVGTGELANYGYTF. This chain connects TRBV9 to TRBJ1-2; TRBD1 matches at 7 bases. The J segment lost 0 bases and the V segment lost 0 bases, leaving 8 bases of the junction unmatched. CDR3 length: 17 residues. Germline CDR1 reads SGDLS; CDR2 reads YYNGEE.

V and J are TRBV18 and TRBJ2-7, with D tentatively TRBD2 (6 bases). V was trimmed by 10 bases and J by 7 bases, leaving 17 bases between them. This CDR3 has 12 amino acids. Germline loops: CDR1 KGHSH, CDR2 LQKENI. The DNA for the CDR3 is TGTGCCACCGCACCGAGGAGGGATGAGCAGTACTTC. Protein sequence: CATAPRRDEQYF.

The chain employs TRBV6-5 and TRBJ2-2; 10 bases match TRBD1. This CDR3 spans 15 amino acids. Germline-derived CDR1 and CDR2 are MNHEY and SVGAGI. V gave up 4 bases and J gave up 5 bases; unmatched junction bases: 4. CDR3: CASSSTGGWTGELFF. In nucleotides, the CDR3 is TGTGCCAGCAGTTCGACAGGGGGCTGGACCGGGGAGCTGTTTTTT.

V and J are TRBV5-1 and TRBJ1-2, with 7 bases lining up with TRBD1. The V gene's germline CDR1 is SGHRS and CDR2 YFSETQ. The V segment lost 4 bases and the J segment 4 bases; nucleotides outside the gene matches: 7. The CDR3 has 14 amino acids. The DNA for the CDR3 is TGCGCCAGCAGCGACCAGGGGGTCGGCTATGGCTACACCTTC. Protein: CASSDQGVGYGYTF.

The J gene is TRBJ2-1, the V gene TRBV5-8, with TRBD2 identical over 13 bases. Germline assignment: CDR1 SGHTS and CDR2 YDEGEE. V was clipped by 5 bases and J by 8 bases; unmatched bases: 7. The CDR3 has 15 amino acids. CDR3 region: CASSYRTSGRHEQFF. CDR3 DNA sequence: TGTGCCAGCAGTTATCGGACTAGCGGGAGACATGAGCAGTTCTTC.

Here the CDR3 reads CASRLAGGSTDTQYF. CDR3 in DNA: TGTGCCAGCAGACTAGCGGGAGGGAGCACAGATACGCAGTATTTT. The gene calls are TRBV11-1 and TRBJ2-3; 13 bases align to TRBD2. Germline CDR1 reads SGHAT; CDR2 reads FQDESV (reference sequence). This CDR3 is 15 amino acids long. J was trimmed by 0 bases and V by 6 bases; bases with no gene match: 0.

The V and J genes are TRBV2 and TRBJ2-4; TRBD1 might be the D (5 bases). The CDR3 extends over 14 amino acids. The V end lost 4 bases, the J end lost 3 bases, and 10 bases lay between the germline ends. CDR1 SNHLY and CDR2 FYNNEI come from the germline V gene. This CDR3 is CASSVSGIKNIQYF. As DNA, the CDR3 is TGTGCCAGCAGTGTCTCAGGGATCAAAAACATTCAGTACTTC.

The gene calls are TRBV4-2 and TRBJ2-1, with TRBD2 matching 11 bases. Germline lookup yields CDR1 LGHNA and CDR2 YNFKEQ. V dropped 2 bases and J dropped 4; count of bases not matched to a gene: 10. This CDR3 region has 18 residues. The CDR3 DNA is TGTGCCAGCAGCCAACAAGAGACTAGCGGGGAGCCTTACAATGAGCAGTTCTTC. Residues: CASSQQETSGEPYNEQFF.

This rearrangement joins TRBV30 to TRBJ1-3; 7 bases match TRBD1. The junction had 6 bases not matched to a gene; V was cut back by 3 bases and J by 4 bases. The CDR3 is 14 amino acids. CDR1 is GTSNPN, CDR2 SVGIG, per germline (reference sequence). The CDR3 sequence is CAWRSAGGGNTIYF. As DNA, the CDR3 is TGTGCCTGGAGGTCGGCAGGGGGAGGAAACACCATATATTTT.

The chain has TRBV9 and TRBJ2-1; TRBD2 agrees at 11 bases. The junction had 6 bases not matched to a gene; V was cut back by 3 bases and J by 7 bases. CDR1 is SGDLS, CDR2 YYNGEE, per germline. The CDR3 consists of 15 residues. The CDR3 loop reads CASSATSGSGNEQFF. The CDR3 DNA reads as TGTGCCAGCAGCGCTACTAGCGGGAGCGGGAATGAGCAGTTCTTC.

This clone occurred a few times. The genes are TRBV4-3 and TRBJ2-1, with TRBD2 matching over 11 bases. The CDR3 loop spans 17 amino acids. Unmatched junction bases numbered 6, after V lost 1 base and J lost 4 bases. Germline CDR1 is LGHNA and CDR2 is YSLEER. This CDR3 is CASSQASGTSGYNEQFF. DNA of the CDR3: TGCGCCAGCAGCCAAGCCTCAGGGACTAGCGGATACAATGAGCAGTTCTTC.

This chain connects TRBV5-4 to TRBJ2-5; the match to TRBD2 covers 11 bases. Germline lookup yields CDR1 SGHNT and CDR2 YYREEE (reference sequence). Losses at the gene ends were 5 bases for V and 2 bases for J; bases not matched to a gene: 5. The CDR3 is 15 amino acids. The DNA for the CDR3 is TGTGCCAGCAGGCCGGGACTAGCGGTTCAAGAGACCCAGTACTTC. Protein sequence: CASRPGLAVQETQYF. The full variable domain, completed using reference TRBV5-4 and TRBJ2-5, is ETGVTQSPTHLIKTRGQQVTLRCSSQSGHNTVSWYQQALGQGPQFIFQYYREEENGRGNFPPRFSGLQFPNYSSELNVNALELDDSALYLCASRPGLAVQETQYFGPGTRLLVL.

The chain uses TRBV9 and TRBJ2-3; 7 nucleotides match TRBD2. The ends lost 2 bases at V and 9 bases at J; junction bases unmatched: 12. Germline CDR1 is SGDLS and CDR2 is YYNGEE. CDR3 length: 15 residues. The CDR3 sequence is CASSVAGDLFGTQYF. For the CDR3, the DNA is TGTGCCAGCAGCGTTGCGGGGGACCTGTTTGGGACGCAGTATTTT. Drawing the rest from reference TRBV9 and TRBJ2-3, the complete variable domain is DSGVTQTPKHLITATGQRVTLRCSPRSGDLSVYWYQQSLDQGLQFLIQYYNGEERAKGNILERFSAQQFPDLHSELNLSSLELGDSALYFCASSVAGDLFGTQYFGPGTRLTVL.

This chain joins TRBV25-1 and TRBJ2-7; 8 bases agree with TRBD1. The CDR3 covers 13 residues. Germline CDR1 and CDR2: MGHDK and SYGVNS. Germline trimming cut 6 bases from V and 4 bases from J; bases unmatched to any gene: 5. The CDR3 bases are TGTGCCAGCAGAGGACAGGGACCTTACGAGCAGTACGTC. Translation: CASRGQGPYEQYV.

The chain is built from TRBV7-9 and TRBJ2-1, with TRBD2 identical over 7 bases. With 3 bases clipped from V and 4 bases from J, the junction kept 6 bases outside the gene matches. The length of the CDR3 is 15 residues. Germline V gives CDR1 SEHNR, CDR2 FQNEAQ (reference sequence). The CDR3 spells CASSLGGSKYNEQFF. The DNA of the CDR3 is TGTGCCAGCAGCTTGGGGGGGAGTAAGTACAATGAGCAGTTCTTC.

V gene TRBV4-2 combines with J gene TRBJ2-7; possibly TRBD1 for D (6 bases). Gene TRBJ2-5 matches the end of the DNA better, so the J call may be wrong. The CDR3 length is 15 residues. The germline V gene has CDR1 LGHNA and CDR2 YNFKEQ. CDR3 loop: CASSRAGETLETQYF. The CDR3 DNA reads TGTGCCAGCAGCCGGGCAGGGGAGACGCTCGAGACCCAGTACTTC.

In its sample, this clone was seen once. In DNA, the CDR3 is TGTGCCAGCAGCTTAATGGGGGGACAGGGGGTAAATGAGCAGTTCTTC. Amino acid sequence: CASSLMGGQGVNEQFF. This rearrangement joins TRBV7-3 to TRBJ2-1; 11 bases map to TRBD1. Trimming cost V 1 base and J 7 bases; bases outside gene matches: 6. There are 16 residues in the CDR3. CDR1 and CDR2 (germline): SGHTA, FQGTGA.

V usage is TRBV28 and J usage is TRBJ2-7, with 8 bases that match TRBD1. The ends lost 5 bases at V and 0 bases at J; junction bases unmatched: 9. The CDR3 sequence is 16 residues long. Germline CDR1 MDHEN, CDR2 SYDVKM. The CDR3 is CASSGPGDRRSYEQYF. The DNA for the CDR3 is TGTGCCAGCAGTGGTCCTGGGGACAGGCGCTCCTACGAGCAGTACTTC.

This chain connects TRBV4-1 to TRBJ2-1; 8 bases agree with TRBD1. V lost 0 bases and J lost 2; bases outside the gene matches: 3. CDR1 is MGHRA and CDR2 is YSYEKL in the germline V gene. This CDR3 contains 16 residues. The CDR3 region has the DNA TGCGCCAGCAGCCAAGATTCAGGGGGCACCTACAATGAGCAGTTCTTC. Encoded protein: CASSQDSGGTYNEQFF.

The V gene is TRBV6-5, the J gene TRBJ2-7; D ambiguous. Trimming took off 6 bases at V and 4 bases at J, with 19 bases between the two ends. Germline V gene sequence: CDR1 MNHEY, CDR2 SVGAGI. The CDR3 spans 15 residues. The CDR3 DNA sequence: TGTGCCAGCAGACGACGGGTTAGCTCATTATACGAGCAGTACTTC. As protein: CASRRRVSSLYEQYF.

V usage is TRBV5-1 and J usage is TRBJ1-1; 9 bases fit TRBD1. V trimming: 4 bases; J trimming: 10 bases; junction bases outside the gene matches: 11. The V gene's germline CDR1 is SGHRS and CDR2 YFSETQ. The CDR3 is 14 residues long. Written as DNA, the CDR3 is TGCGCCAGCAGCCCGATACCGGGACAGGGAACAGCTTTCTTT. This gives the protein CASSPIPGQGTAFF.

The chain recombines TRBV10-2 with TRBJ2-7; D is possibly TRBD1 (6 bases). Trimming took 3 bases from V and 0 from J, leaving 12 bases between them. This CDR3 is built from 15 residues. Germline CDR1 WSHSY, CDR2 SAAADI. The CDR3 bases are TGCGCCAGCAGTGACCCGACAGGAAACTCCTACGAGCAGTACTTC. Protein sequence: CASSDPTGNSYEQYF.

V usage is TRBV15 and J usage is TRBJ2-1, with TRBD2 identical over 7 bases. Trimming at V came to 2 bases and at J to 7 bases, leaving 8 bases not matched to a gene. Germline CDR1 is LNHNV and CDR2 is YYDKDF (reference sequence). This CDR3 region has 15 residues. CDR3 in amino acids: CATSRPHGTTNEQFF. In DNA form, the CDR3 reads TGTGCCACCAGCAGACCTCACGGGACTACTAATGAGCAGTTCTTC.

V gene TRBV15 combines with J gene TRBJ2-1, with 9 bases matching TRBD2. The V segment lost 5 bases and the J segment 8 bases; nucleotides outside the gene matches: 10. Germline CDR1 is LNHNV and CDR2 is YYDKDF (reference sequence). The CDR3 covers 15 residues. CDR3 sequence reads: CATSRPSGINHEQFF. CDR3 bases: TGTGCCACCAGCCGCCCTAGCGGGATAAATCATGAGCAGTTCTTC.